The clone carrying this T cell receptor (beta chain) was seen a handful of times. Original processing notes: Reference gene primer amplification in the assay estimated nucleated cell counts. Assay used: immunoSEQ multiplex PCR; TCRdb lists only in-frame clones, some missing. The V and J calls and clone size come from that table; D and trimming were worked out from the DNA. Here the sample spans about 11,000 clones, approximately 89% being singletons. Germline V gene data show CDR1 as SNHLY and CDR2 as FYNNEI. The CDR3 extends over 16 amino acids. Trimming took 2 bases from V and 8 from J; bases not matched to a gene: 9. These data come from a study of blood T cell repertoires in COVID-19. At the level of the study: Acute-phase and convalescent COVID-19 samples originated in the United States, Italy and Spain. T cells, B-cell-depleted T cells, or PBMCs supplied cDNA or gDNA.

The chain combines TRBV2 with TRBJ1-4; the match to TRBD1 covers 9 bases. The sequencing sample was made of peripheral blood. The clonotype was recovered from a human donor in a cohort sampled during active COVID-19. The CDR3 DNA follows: TGTGCCAGCAGTGAATTCCCGACAGGGGGACGGGAAAAACTGTTTTTT. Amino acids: CASSEFPTGGREKLFF. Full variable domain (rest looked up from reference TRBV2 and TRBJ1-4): EPEVTQTPSHQVTQMGQEVILRCVPISNHLYFYWYRQILGQKVEFLVSFYNNEISEKSEIFDDQFSVERPDGSNFTLKIRSTKLEDSAMYFCASSEFPTGGREKLFFGSGTQLSVL.